This TCR beta chain is drawn from a study of naive and memory T cell subsets. Germline V gives CDR1 LNHDA, CDR2 SQIVND (reference sequence). The CDR3 runs to 15 residues. V was shortened by 3 bases and J by 3 bases, with 14 bases between the two germline ends. An oligonucleotide containing a UMI was ligated to the 3' end of TCR cDNA. Ligated cDNA underwent four rounds of PCR with nested alpha and beta constant region primers and SP2. From the 5' RACE reads, TCRdb called clonotypes with MiXCR, one entry per CDR3 protein. This table holds more than 45,000 distinct CDR3 sequences, roughly 6.7% found once.

V and J are TRBV19 and TRBJ1-2, with D perhaps TRBD1 (6 bases). This TCR derives from a male donor in good health. Here the CDR3 DNA reads TGTGCCAGTAGTATTGGGGGCAGAGAATACTATGGCTACACCTTC. Encoded protein: CASSIGGREYYGYTF.